One and the same sample provided the 9 T cell receptor beta chains below, sequenced in a study of monozygotic twins with inflammatory bowel disease. TCRdb reanalyzed the 5' RACE reads, giving one entry per CDR3 protein sequence and no DNA. This sample contains about 150,000 distinct CDR3 sequences. Sequences were obtained from blood. All receptors come from a human donor with ulcerative colitis or Crohn's disease, or a healthy co-twin of an affected twin (not recorded which).

This rearrangement joins TRBV29-1 to TRBJ2-1; no DNA is available, so the TRBD2 call from TCRdb remains unchecked. Looked up from germline, CDR1 is SQVTM and CDR2 is ANQGSEA. The CDR3 is 14 residues long. The CDR3 is CSVARTSGSNEQFF.

The chain recombines TRBV12-3 or TRBV12-4 with TRBJ1-2; with no DNA, the TCRdb D assignment of TRBD1 cannot be verified. The CDR3 runs to 14 residues. CDR3 residues: CASSIQGGPYGYTF.

The gene calls are TRBV27 and TRBJ2-1. Germline V gives CDR1 MNHEY, CDR2 SMNVEV (reference sequence). The CDR3 totals 14 residues. CDR3 sequence reads: CASSPIVTRNEQFF.

CDR3 loop: CASSQDQRTQYF. This chain connects TRBV4-3 to TRBJ2-5. In germline, CDR1 is LGHNA, CDR2 YSLEER. The CDR3 loop spans 12 amino acids.

CDR3 loop: CSARGGPGLITDTQYF. V and J are TRBV20-1 and TRBJ2-3; TCRdb proposes TRBD2, but this gene call is untestable without DNA. The CDR3 covers 16 residues. Looked up from germline, CDR1 is DFQATT and CDR2 is SNEGSKA (reference sequence).

The chain links TRBV20-1 to TRBJ2-7; TCRdb designates TRBD1, a call that cannot be tested without DNA. This CDR3 contains 13 residues. Germline loops: CDR1 DFQATT, CDR2 SNEGSKA (reference sequence). This CDR3 reads CSASPDRTYEQYF.

The chain combines TRBV5-1 with TRBJ2-7; TCRdb's D call, TRBD2, is unchecked because there is no DNA. The germline V gene has CDR1 SGHRS and CDR2 YFSETQ. The CDR3 loop spans 17 amino acids. The CDR3 region is CASSSGLAGSRLHEQYF.

CDR3 in amino acids: CASVYQETQYF. The rearrangement uses TRBV6-1 and TRBJ2-5. The CDR3 runs to 11 residues. Germline V gene sequence: CDR1 MNHNS, CDR2 SASEGT.

This chain connects TRBV10-3 to TRBJ2-7; there is no DNA to check the TCRdb D call of TRBD2. The CDR3 length is 16 residues. Germline V lookup: CDR1 ENHRY, CDR2 SYGVKD. CDR3 sequence reads: CAISGGDGRLTYEQYF.